These 20 T cell receptor beta chains came from one sample sequenced in a study of CD8 T cells in ankylosing spondylitis. Study-wide results and caveats: Ankylosing spondylitis blood appeared to be characterized by a TCR beta motif of 8 or 9 highly homologous variants.

Antigens of these TCRs are unknown. TCRdb re-called the 5' RACE reads through MiXCR, storing one row per CDR3 protein. This sample yields roughly 220,000 distinct CDR3 sequences, of which approximately 16% are seen a single time; approximately 40% belongs to the top ten. The sequenced sample consisted of blood, either unsorted or a sorted T cell fraction (not recorded which). All receptors come from a male donor with ankylosing spondylitis.

This sequence joins TRBV3-1 and TRBJ2-3; D may be TRBD2 (5 bases). The CDR3 runs 17 residues. Germline V CDR1 and CDR2: LGHDT, YNNKEL (reference sequence). Trimming removed 0 bases from V and 0 bases from J, with 13 bases in between. CDR3 sequence (DNA): TGTGCCAGCAGCCAAGATCCGGCTAGCTCTAGCACAGATACGCAGTATTTT. It is translated as CASSQDPASSSTDTQYF.

This clonotype was recorded many times. The chain recombines TRBV12-3 or TRBV12-4 with TRBJ1-1; the D is unclear. This CDR3 has 13 residues. V was clipped by 0 bases and J by 6 bases, with 8 bases between them. The CDR3 sequence is CASSLAGTAEAFF. CDR3 nucleotide sequence: TGTGCCAGCAGTTTAGCGGGTACGGCTGAAGCTTTCTTT.

This chain links TRBV5-1 with TRBJ2-2; the D gene is possibly TRBD2 (6 bases). V was pared by 6 bases and J by 6 bases, with 21 bases between. The CDR3 totals 16 residues. Germline CDR1 is SGHRS and CDR2 is YFSETQ. CDR3 sequence reads: CASTPGVACVPGELFF. Written as DNA, the CDR3 is TGCGCCAGCACCCCGGGGGTAGCGTGTGTGCCCGGGGAGCTGTTTTTT.

This clonotype has a handful of counts. The rearrangement joins TRBV9 to TRBJ2-1, with D maybe TRBD2 (5 bases). V lost 3 bases and J lost 0, with 10 bases in between. The germline CDR1 and CDR2 sequences are SGDLS and YYNGEE. The CDR3 consists of 15 residues. The CDR3 loop reads CASSGLLSSYNEQFF. DNA for the CDR3: TGTGCCAGCAGCGGACTATTGAGCTCCTACAATGAGCAGTTCTTC.

The chain links TRBV30 to TRBJ1-5; D gene uncertain. Trimming stripped 0 bases from V and 1 base from J, with 7 bases between. The CDR3 covers 14 residues. Germline V CDR1 and CDR2: GTSNPN, SVGIG (reference sequence). Written as DNA, the CDR3 is TGTGCCTGGAGTGTTCAAGGGAGCAATCAGCCCCAGCATTTT. Translating it yields CAWSVQGSNQPQHF.

This chain links TRBV12-3 or TRBV12-4 with TRBJ1-1; D may be TRBD1 (6 bases). V was pared by 5 bases and J by 3 bases, with 13 bases between. The CDR3 totals 14 residues. The chain's CDR3 is CASSGRDIYTEAFF. The CDR3 nucleotides read TGTGCCAGCAGTGGTAGGGACATCTACACTGAAGCTTTCTTT.

This chain links TRBV12-3 or TRBV12-4 with TRBJ2-7, with TRBD1 matching over 8 bases. The J segment lost 3 bases and the V segment lost 6 bases, leaving 7 bases of the junction unmatched. CDR3 length: 14 amino acids. CDR3 residues: CASSQQGDGYEQYF. Here the CDR3 DNA reads TGTGCCAGCAGCCAACAGGGGGATGGCTACGAGCAGTACTTC.

This clonotype has more than one count but fewer than ten. This sequence joins TRBV4-1 and TRBJ2-1, with 15 bases matching TRBD2. This CDR3 is built from 17 residues. Trimming removed 3 bases from V and 1 base from J; junction bases left unmatched: 1. Germline CDR1 reads MGHRA; CDR2 reads YSYEKL. CDR3 residues: CASSQGTSGGSYNEQFF. CDR3 sequence (DNA): TGCGCCAGCAGCCAGGGGACTAGCGGGGGGTCCTACAATGAGCAGTTCTTC.

The rearrangement links TRBV5-1 to TRBJ2-2, with 8 positions matching TRBD1. The CDR3 spans 16 residues. Germline lookup yields CDR1 SGHRS and CDR2 YFSETQ. V lost 0 bases, J lost 6 bases, and 7 bases stayed unmatched. The CDR3 reads CASSLATGEGAGELFF. For the CDR3, the DNA is TGCGCCAGCAGCTTGGCGACAGGGGAAGGCGCCGGGGAGCTGTTTTTT.

The gene calls are TRBV27 and TRBJ2-1; no reliable D call. The CDR3 is 12 amino acids. V was trimmed by 10 bases and J by 5 bases, leaving 12 bases between them. Germline values: CDR1 MNHEY, CDR2 SMNVEV (reference sequence). The CDR3 DNA sequence: TGTGCCACCGCTGACTTGAACAATGAGCAGTTCTTC. Its translation: CATADLNNEQFF.

The rearrangement links TRBV12-3 or TRBV12-4 to TRBJ2-2; TRBD2 is a possible D gene (5 bases). With 10 bases removed from V and 6 bases from J, the gap between germline ends came to 15 bases. CDR3 size: 13 residues. The DNA for the CDR3 is TGTGCCACTCCCCGGGGTGGACCCGGGGAGCTGTTTTTT. It codes for CATPRGGPGELFF.

V is TRBV7-9 and J is TRBJ2-4; no reliable D call. V dropped 3 bases and J dropped 1 base, with 7 bases sitting between them. This CDR3 comprises 14 residues. CDR1 and CDR2 (germline): SEHNR, FQNEAQ (reference sequence). In nucleotides, the CDR3 is TGTGCCAGCAGCTTTCCAGGTGCCAAAAACATTCAGTACTTC. Translated, it gives CASSFPGAKNIQYF.

This clonotype was counted between two and nine times. This CDR3 is CASSPTGGRNTGELFF. CDR3 DNA sequence: TGTGCCAGCAGTCCAACAGGGGGAAGGAACACCGGGGAGCTGTTTTTT. The chain is built from TRBV25-1 and TRBJ2-2; 8 positions agree with TRBD1. The V and J ends lost 5 bases and 1 base, in that order; junction bases with no gene match: 6. The CDR3 covers 16 residues. Germline V gene data show CDR1 as MGHDK and CDR2 as SYGVNS.

The CDR3 DNA sequence: TGTGCCAGCAGCCAATACGATCCCCACGGGGGAGCTTTCTTT. It is translated as CASSQYDPHGGAFF. The chain links TRBV3-1 to TRBJ1-1, with a tentative D call TRBD1 (5 bases). V was pared by 2 bases and J by 10 bases, with 17 bases between. Germline values: CDR1 LGHDT, CDR2 YNNKEL (reference sequence). This CDR3 spans 14 amino acids.

This clonotype turned up a few times. The gene calls are TRBV4-1 and TRBJ2-7; D possibly corresponds to TRBD1 (5 bases). This CDR3 is built from 16 residues. V was pared by 5 bases and J by 3 bases, with 20 bases between. In germline, CDR1 is MGHRA, CDR2 YSYEKL. The CDR3 DNA is TGCGCCAGCAGCTTAACAGGTAACGGCTTAGACTACGAGCAGTACTTC. Its translation: CASSLTGNGLDYEQYF.

This clonotype was seen more than once but under ten times. The V and J genes are TRBV20-1 and TRBJ2-7; maybe TRBD2 (6 bases). CDR1 and CDR2 from the germline V gene are DFQATT and SNEGSKA (reference sequence). The CDR3 is 15 residues long. Between the trimmed V and J ends, which lost 4 bases and 2 bases, there was a span of 18 bases. CDR3 DNA: TGCAGTGCTAAAAGTTGGGTGGGCGGGACCTACGAGCAGTACTTC. Translation gives CSAKSWVGGTYEQYF.

In its sample, this clonotype was seen a few times. The chain recombines TRBV7-9 with TRBJ1-5; D is possibly TRBD1 (5 bases). The CDR3 is 17 residues long. The V end was cut by 2 bases, the J end by 4 bases, with 18 bases between. The germline CDR1 and CDR2 sequences are SEHNR and FQNEAQ (reference sequence). This CDR3 is CASSLTQVGGRNQPQHF. The CDR3 DNA reads TGTGCCAGCAGCTTAACACAGGTGGGGGGTCGGAATCAGCCCCAGCATTTT.

Written as DNA, the CDR3 is TGTGCCAGCAGTCCCCGTGGCCTAGCGGGAGGGTACAGGGAGACCCAGTACTTC. Protein product: CASSPRGLAGGYRETQYF. The chain is built from TRBV27 and TRBJ2-5; 12 bases align to TRBD2. Trimming at V came to 5 bases and at J to 5 bases, leaving 15 bases not matched to a gene. The CDR3 totals 18 residues. Germline lookup yields CDR1 MNHEY and CDR2 SMNVEV (reference sequence).

The chain has TRBV15 and TRBJ1-1; D is ambiguous. V was trimmed by 0 bases and J by 2 bases, leaving 10 bases between them. The CDR3 is made up of 15 amino acids. CDR1 is LNHNV, CDR2 YYDKDF, per germline (reference sequence). For the CDR3, the DNA is TGTGCCACCAGCAGAGATGGAAATACAAACACTGAAGCTTTCTTT. Translated: CATSRDGNTNTEAFF.

CDR3 sequence: CASSETTGTSGGSHSYEQYF. The CDR3 DNA sequence: TGTGCCAGCAGCGAAACCACCGGGACTAGCGGGGGCTCACACTCCTACGAGCAGTACTTC. The chain joins TRBV13 to TRBJ2-7, with TRBD2 identical over 14 bases. Germline CDR1 PRHDT, CDR2 FYEKMQ (reference sequence). With V trimmed by 5 bases and J by 0 bases, 15 bases remained unmatched. The length of the CDR3 is 20 residues.